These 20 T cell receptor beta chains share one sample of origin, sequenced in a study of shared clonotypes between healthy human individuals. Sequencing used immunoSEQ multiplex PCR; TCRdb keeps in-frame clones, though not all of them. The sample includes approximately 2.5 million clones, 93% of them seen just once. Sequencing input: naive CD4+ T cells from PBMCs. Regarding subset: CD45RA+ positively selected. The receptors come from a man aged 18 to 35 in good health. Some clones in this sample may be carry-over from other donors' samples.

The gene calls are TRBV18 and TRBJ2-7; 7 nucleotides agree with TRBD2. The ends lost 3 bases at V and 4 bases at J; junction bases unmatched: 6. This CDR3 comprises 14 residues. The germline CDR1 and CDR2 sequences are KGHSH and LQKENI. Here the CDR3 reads CASSPAGGMYEQYF. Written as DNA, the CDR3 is TGTGCCAGCTCACCCGCCGGGGGGATGTACGAGCAGTACTTC.

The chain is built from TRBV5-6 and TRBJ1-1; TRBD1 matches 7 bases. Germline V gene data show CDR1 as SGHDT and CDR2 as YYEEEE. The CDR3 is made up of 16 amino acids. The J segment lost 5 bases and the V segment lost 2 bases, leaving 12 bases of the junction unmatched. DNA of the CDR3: TGTGCCAGCAGCTTATCGACAGGGTTAGGGTTTACTGAAGCTTTCTTT. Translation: CASSLSTGLGFTEAFF.

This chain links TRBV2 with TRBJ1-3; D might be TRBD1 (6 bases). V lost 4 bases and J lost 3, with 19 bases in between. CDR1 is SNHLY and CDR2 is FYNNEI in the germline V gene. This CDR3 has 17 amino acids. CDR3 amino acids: CASSGLNGGAGGNTIYF. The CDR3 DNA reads TGTGCCAGCAGTGGGCTTAACGGGGGCGCAGGTGGAAACACCATATATTTT.

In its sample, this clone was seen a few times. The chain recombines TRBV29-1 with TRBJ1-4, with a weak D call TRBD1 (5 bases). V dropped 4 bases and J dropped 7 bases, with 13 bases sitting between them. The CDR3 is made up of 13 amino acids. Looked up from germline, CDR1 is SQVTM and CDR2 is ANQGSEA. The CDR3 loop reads CSVGRDGSEKLFF. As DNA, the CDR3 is TGCAGCGTTGGCAGGGATGGAAGTGAAAAACTGTTTTTT.

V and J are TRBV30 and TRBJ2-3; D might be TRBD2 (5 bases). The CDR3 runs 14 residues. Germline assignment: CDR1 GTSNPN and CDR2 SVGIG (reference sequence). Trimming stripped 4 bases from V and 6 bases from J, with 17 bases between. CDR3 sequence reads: CAWTQAARRDTQYF. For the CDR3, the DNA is TGTGCCTGGACCCAAGCGGCTCGCAGGGATACGCAGTATTTT.

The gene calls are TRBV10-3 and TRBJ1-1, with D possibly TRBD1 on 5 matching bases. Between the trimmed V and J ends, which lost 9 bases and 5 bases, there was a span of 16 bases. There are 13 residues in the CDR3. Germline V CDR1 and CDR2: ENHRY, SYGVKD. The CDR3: CAIKQGIWTEAFF. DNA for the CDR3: TGTGCCATTAAGCAGGGTATTTGGACTGAAGCTTTCTTT.

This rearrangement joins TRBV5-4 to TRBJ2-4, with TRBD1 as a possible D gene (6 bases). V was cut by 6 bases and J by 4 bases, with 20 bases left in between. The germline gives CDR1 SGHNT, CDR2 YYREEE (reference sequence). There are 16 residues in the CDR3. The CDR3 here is CASTNPVGQGKNIQYF. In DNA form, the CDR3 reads TGTGCCAGCACCAATCCCGTGGGGCAGGGGAAAAACATTCAGTACTTC.

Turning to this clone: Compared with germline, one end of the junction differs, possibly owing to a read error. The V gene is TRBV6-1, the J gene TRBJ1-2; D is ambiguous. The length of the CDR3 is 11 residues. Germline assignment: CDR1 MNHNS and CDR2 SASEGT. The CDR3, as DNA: TGTGCCAGCAGTTCCAGCTCTGGCTACGCCTTC. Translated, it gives CASSSSSGYAF.

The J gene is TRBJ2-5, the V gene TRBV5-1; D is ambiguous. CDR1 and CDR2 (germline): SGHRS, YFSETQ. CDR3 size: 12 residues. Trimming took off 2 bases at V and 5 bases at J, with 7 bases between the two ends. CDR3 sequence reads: CASSFLGETQYF. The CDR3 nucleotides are TGCGCCAGCAGCTTTTTAGGGGAGACCCAGTACTTC.

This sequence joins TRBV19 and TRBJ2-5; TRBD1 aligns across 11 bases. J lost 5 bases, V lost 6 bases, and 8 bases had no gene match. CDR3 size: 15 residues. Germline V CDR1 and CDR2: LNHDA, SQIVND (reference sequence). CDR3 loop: CASSDGQGARETQYF. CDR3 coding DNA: TGTGCCAGTAGCGACGGACAGGGGGCCAGGGAGACCCAGTACTTC.

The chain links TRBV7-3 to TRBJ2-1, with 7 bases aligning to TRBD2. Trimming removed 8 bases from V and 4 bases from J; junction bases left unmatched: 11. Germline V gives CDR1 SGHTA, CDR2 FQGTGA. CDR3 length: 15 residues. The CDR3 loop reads CASSVRGREYNEQFF. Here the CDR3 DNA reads TGTGCCAGCTCCGTCCGTGGGCGGGAGTACAATGAGCAGTTCTTC.

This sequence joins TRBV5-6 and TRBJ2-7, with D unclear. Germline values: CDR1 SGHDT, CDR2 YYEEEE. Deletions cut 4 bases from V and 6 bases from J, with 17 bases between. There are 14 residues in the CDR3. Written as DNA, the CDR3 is TGTGCCAGCAGCCCGTGGAAACTTAGATTCGAGCAGTACTTC. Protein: CASSPWKLRFEQYF.

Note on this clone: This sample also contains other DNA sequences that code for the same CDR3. CDR3 sequence: CASSKGTSGGTDTQYF. CDR3 DNA sequence: TGCGCCAGCAGCAAGGGGACTAGCGGGGGCACAGATACGCAGTATTTT. V gene TRBV5-1 combines with J gene TRBJ2-3, with 13 bases aligning to TRBD2. The V segment lost 4 bases and the J segment 1 base; nucleotides outside the gene matches: 3. The germline V gene has CDR1 SGHRS and CDR2 YFSETQ. This CDR3 region has 16 residues. The entire variable domain, with the rest obtained from reference TRBV5-1 and TRBJ2-3, is as follows: KAGVTQTPRYLIKTRGQQVTLSCSPISGHRSVSWYQQTPGQGLQFLFEYFSETQRNKGNFPGRFSGRQFSNSRSEMNVSTLELGDSALYLCASSKGTSGGTDTQYFGPGTRLTVL.

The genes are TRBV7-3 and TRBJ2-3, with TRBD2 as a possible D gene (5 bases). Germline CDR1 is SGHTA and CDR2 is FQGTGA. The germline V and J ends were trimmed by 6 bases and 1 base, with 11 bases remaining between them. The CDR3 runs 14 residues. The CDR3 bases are TGTGCCAGCAGGTTGACTAAGGGCACAGATACGCAGTATTTT. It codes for CASRLTKGTDTQYF.

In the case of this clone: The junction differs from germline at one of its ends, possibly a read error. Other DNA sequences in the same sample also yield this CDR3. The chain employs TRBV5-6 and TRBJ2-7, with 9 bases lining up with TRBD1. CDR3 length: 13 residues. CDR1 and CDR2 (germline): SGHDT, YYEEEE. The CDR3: CASSLDRGYEQYF. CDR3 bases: TGTGCCAGCAGTTTGGACAGGGGATACGAGCAGTACTTC.

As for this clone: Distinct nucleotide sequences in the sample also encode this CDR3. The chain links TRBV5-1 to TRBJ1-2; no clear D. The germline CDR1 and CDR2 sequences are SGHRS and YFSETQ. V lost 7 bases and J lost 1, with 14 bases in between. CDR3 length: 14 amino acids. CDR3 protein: CASSLGQSNYGYTF. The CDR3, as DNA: TGCGCCAGCTCCTTAGGGCAGAGTAACTATGGCTACACCTTC.

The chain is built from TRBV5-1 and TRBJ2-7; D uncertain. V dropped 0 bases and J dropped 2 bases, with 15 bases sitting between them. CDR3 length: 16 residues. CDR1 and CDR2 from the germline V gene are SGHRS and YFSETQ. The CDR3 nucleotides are TGCGCCAGCAGCTTGGCCTCGGCAGCGCACCCCTACGAGCAGTACTTC. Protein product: CASSLASAAHPYEQYF.

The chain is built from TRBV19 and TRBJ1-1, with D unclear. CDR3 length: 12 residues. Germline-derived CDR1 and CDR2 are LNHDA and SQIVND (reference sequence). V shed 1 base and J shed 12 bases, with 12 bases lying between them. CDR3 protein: CASSIAVGRSFF. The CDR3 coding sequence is TGTGCCAGTAGTATAGCCGTGGGTAGATCTTTCTTT.

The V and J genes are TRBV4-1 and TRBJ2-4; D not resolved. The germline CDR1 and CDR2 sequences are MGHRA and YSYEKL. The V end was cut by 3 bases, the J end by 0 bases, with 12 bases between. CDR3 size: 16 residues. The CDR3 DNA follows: TGCGCCAGCAGCCACGAGGCAAAAAAAGCCAAAAACATTCAGTACTTC. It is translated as CASSHEAKKAKNIQYF.

CDR3 coding DNA: TGTGCCAGCAGCTTGTGGGGCCGGGGTTGGCCGTATGGCTACACCTTC. It translates to CASSLWGRGWPYGYTF. The chain carries TRBV5-6 and TRBJ1-2; the D gene is possibly TRBD1 (5 bases). V lost 1 base and J 5 bases, leaving 18 bases between the germline ends. CDR1 is SGHDT, CDR2 YYEEEE, per germline. The CDR3 has 16 amino acids. Filled out from reference TRBV5-6 and TRBJ1-2, the complete variable domain reads DAGVTQSPTHLIKTRGQQVTLRCSPKSGHDTVSWYQQALGQGPQFIFQYYEEEERQRGNFPDRFSGHQFPNYSSELNVNALLLGDSALYLCASSLWGRGWPYGYTFGSGTRLTVV.